Sequencing of this T cell receptor (beta chain) was carried out in a study of blood T cells in healthy people across ages. General study findings and limits: Strong correlation existed between TCR beta diversity and naive T cell percentage.

Combining a sample-barcoded 5' primer with a J-beta primer mix, a second PCR ran for 7 to 11 cycles. MiXCR was run by TCRdb on the 5' RACE reads, yielding one entry per CDR3 protein. Seen here are around 1.5 million distinct CDR3 sequences, 42% observed once, and the top ten hold 7.9%. Germline V gene lookup returns CDR1 SEHNR and CDR2 FQNEAQ (reference sequence). This CDR3 spans 16 amino acids. Trimming cost V 5 bases and J 5 bases; bases outside gene matches: 14. Comments on this clonotype: Its antigen is currently unknown.

Input material: blood. The chain is built from TRBV7-9 and TRBJ2-7; TRBD1 aligns across 8 bases. The source is a woman between 18 and 30 years old in good health. CDR3 sequence reads: CASSISRGMDRDEQYF. The CDR3 coding sequence is TGTGCCAGCAGCATTAGCCGCGGTATGGACAGGGACGAGCAGTACTTC.